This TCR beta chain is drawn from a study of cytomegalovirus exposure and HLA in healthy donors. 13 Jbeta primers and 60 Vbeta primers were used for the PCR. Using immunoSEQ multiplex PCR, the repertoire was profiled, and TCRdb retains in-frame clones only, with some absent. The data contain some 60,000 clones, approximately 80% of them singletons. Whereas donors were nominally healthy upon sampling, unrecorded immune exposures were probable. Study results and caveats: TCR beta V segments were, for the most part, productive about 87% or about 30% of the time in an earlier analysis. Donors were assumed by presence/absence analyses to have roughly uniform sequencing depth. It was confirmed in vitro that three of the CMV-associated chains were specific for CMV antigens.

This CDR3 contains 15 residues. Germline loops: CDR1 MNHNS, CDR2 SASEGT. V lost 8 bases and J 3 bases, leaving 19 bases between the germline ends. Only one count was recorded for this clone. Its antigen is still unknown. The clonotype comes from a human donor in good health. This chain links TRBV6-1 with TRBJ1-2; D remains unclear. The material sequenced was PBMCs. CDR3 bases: TGTGCCAGCTCCGACATGTTAGGCCGCGACTATGGCTACACCTTC. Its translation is CASSDMLGRDYGYTF.